Listed below are T cell receptor beta chains from one sample, sequenced in a study of cytomegalovirus exposure and HLA in healthy donors. Data came from immunoSEQ multiplex PCR; TCRdb stores just in-frame clones and leaves some out. The table shows approximately 160,000 clones, with about two thirds occurring only once. The sample was PBMCs. The receptors originated from a young woman in good health and CMV-seropositive. The CDR3 runs from the conserved cysteine through the conserved F or W. Each record gives: V gene, J gene, D gene, clone size, CDR3 DNA, CDR3 protein. A D gene is named only where the DNA matches it firmly. Rows give clone size only sometimes, using once, few, many, or a class for an expanded clone.

v_call: TRBV9; j_call: TRBJ1-2; d_call: .; clone_size: .; cdr3_nt: TGTGCCAGCAGCGTAGATCCACAGACGGAAAGTTATGGCTACACCTTC; cdr3_aa: CASSVDPQTESYGYTF
v_call: TRBV27; j_call: TRBJ2-7; d_call: .; clone_size: .; cdr3_nt: TGTGCCAGCAGGCCCGCTCAGGGGGGTAGTCTGTACGAGCAGTACTTC; cdr3_aa: CASRPAQGGSLYEQYF
v_call: TRBV18; j_call: TRBJ1-2; d_call: .; clone_size: few; cdr3_nt: TGTGCCAGCTCAGAAACGGGGGGGCCCTATGGCTACACCTTC; cdr3_aa: CASSETGGPYGYTF
v_call: TRBV7-3; j_call: TRBJ1-4; d_call: .; clone_size: .; cdr3_nt: TGTGCCAGACAGGGATATGAAAAACTGTTTTTT; cdr3_aa: CARQGYEKLFF
v_call: TRBV7-9; j_call: TRBJ2-2; d_call: .; clone_size: .; cdr3_nt: TGTGCCAGCGGCTTGGAGACCGGGGAGCTGTTTTTT; cdr3_aa: CASGLETGELFF
v_call: TRBV5-1; j_call: TRBJ2-3; d_call: TRBD1; clone_size: .; cdr3_nt: TGCGCCAGCAGCTTGATGGTAGGGGGCCTTATCTCTGGGAGCACAGATACGCAGTATTTT; cdr3_aa: CASSLMVGGLISGSTDTQYF
v_call: TRBV5-6; j_call: TRBJ2-7; d_call: TRBD1; clone_size: .; cdr3_nt: TGTGCCAGCAGCTTGGATGGGGGACAGGGGGTCTACGAGCAGTACTTC; cdr3_aa: CASSLDGGQGVYEQYF
v_call: TRBV6-5; j_call: TRBJ1-6; d_call: .; clone_size: .; cdr3_nt: TGTGCCAGCAGTTACTCGAGTGAGGGCTCACCCCTCCACTTT; cdr3_aa: CASSYSSEGSPLHF
v_call: TRBV29-1; j_call: TRBJ1-1; d_call: .; clone_size: .; cdr3_nt: TGCAGCACGAGGGGGTTTTCAGTAGATACTGAAGCTTTCTTT; cdr3_aa: CSTRGFSVDTEAFF
v_call: TRBV7-9; j_call: TRBJ2-5; d_call: .; clone_size: .; cdr3_nt: TGTGCCAGCAGCTTAGCAGTTCAGGTCCAAGAGACCCAGTACTTC; cdr3_aa: CASSLAVQVQETQYF
v_call: TRBV7-2; j_call: TRBJ1-6; d_call: .; clone_size: .; cdr3_nt: TGTGCCAGCAGCCCGGACAGTTCACCCCTCCACTTT; cdr3_aa: CASSPDSSPLHF
v_call: TRBV5-4; j_call: TRBJ2-5; d_call: .; clone_size: few; cdr3_nt: TGTGCCAGCAGCTTGTGGGAGAAAGAGACCCAGTACTTC; cdr3_aa: CASSLWEKETQYF
v_call: TRBV7-3; j_call: TRBJ2-7; d_call: TRBD1; clone_size: few; cdr3_nt: TGTGCCAGCAGCTTAACGGGACAGGACGAGCAGTACTTC; cdr3_aa: CASSLTGQDEQYF
v_call: TRBV4-3; j_call: TRBJ2-7; d_call: TRBD2; clone_size: .; cdr3_nt: TGCGCCAGCAGCCAACAGACTAGCGCTGCCTACGAGCAGTACTTC; cdr3_aa: CASSQQTSAAYEQYF
v_call: TRBV7-9; j_call: TRBJ1-3; d_call: TRBD1; clone_size: .; cdr3_nt: TGTGCCAGCAGCTCAGGGGGCTCTGGAAACACCATATATTTT; cdr3_aa: CASSSGGSGNTIYF
v_call: TRBV30; j_call: TRBJ1-3; d_call: .; clone_size: .; cdr3_nt: TGTGCCTGGAGAGGGCAGGGGTCTGGAAACACCATATATTTT; cdr3_aa: CAWRGQGSGNTIYF
v_call: TRBV27; j_call: TRBJ1-2; d_call: .; clone_size: .; cdr3_nt: TGTGCCAGCAGTTTGTTCACAGGGTCCCGCCAGGGAGGCTACACCTTC; cdr3_aa: CASSLFTGSRQGGYTF
v_call: TRBV6-4; j_call: TRBJ1-1; d_call: TRBD1; clone_size: .; cdr3_nt: TGTGCCAGCAGTGAGGACAGGGTGCAACCCCAGGCTTTCTTT; cdr3_aa: CASSEDRVQPQAFF
v_call: TRBV7-8; j_call: TRBJ1-5; d_call: TRBD1; clone_size: once; cdr3_nt: TGTGCCAGCACCCCCGGGACAGGGGTTCAGCCCCAGCATTTT; cdr3_aa: CASTPGTGVQPQHF
v_call: TRBV9; j_call: TRBJ1-1; d_call: .; clone_size: .; cdr3_nt: TGTGCCAGCAGCGGAGCTGTCCCAACAGGGAAAGACACTGAAGCTTTCTTT; cdr3_aa: CASSGAVPTGKDTEAFF
v_call: TRBV6-1; j_call: TRBJ1-5; d_call: TRBD1; clone_size: .; cdr3_nt: TGTGCCAGCAGTGATTCACAGGGGGCTCTCACCAATCAGCCCCAGCATTTT; cdr3_aa: CASSDSQGALTNQPQHF
v_call: TRBV28; j_call: TRBJ2-3; d_call: TRBD1; clone_size: .; cdr3_nt: TGTGCCAGCAGTTTACGGGACAGGGAGGGCACAGATACGCAGTATTTT; cdr3_aa: CASSLRDREGTDTQYF
v_call: TRBV10-2; j_call: TRBJ2-3; d_call: TRBD2; clone_size: .; cdr3_nt: TGCGCCAGCAGTGAGTCCAGCGGGAGAGGCACAGATACGCAGTATTTT; cdr3_aa: CASSESSGRGTDTQYF
v_call: TRBV5-4; j_call: TRBJ1-6; d_call: .; clone_size: .; cdr3_nt: TGTGCCAGCAGCTCCCCCCCCAACGGTTCACCCCTCCACTTT; cdr3_aa: CASSSPPNGSPLHF
v_call: TRBV29-1; j_call: TRBJ2-1; d_call: TRBD1; clone_size: .; cdr3_nt: TGCAGCGTTGAAGCCATACCCGGGACAGGAATAAACAATGAGCAGTTCTTC; cdr3_aa: CSVEAIPGTGINNEQFF
v_call: TRBV10-3; j_call: TRBJ1-4; d_call: .; clone_size: .; cdr3_nt: TGTGCCATCAGCCCGACAGCGTCTAATGAAAAACTGTTTTTT; cdr3_aa: CAISPTASNEKLFF
v_call: TRBV27; j_call: TRBJ2-7; d_call: .; clone_size: .; cdr3_nt: TGTGCCAGCATCCCCCAACCCCCAGGGGTTTTCGGCTCCTACGAGCAGTACTTC; cdr3_aa: CASIPQPPGVFGSYEQYF
v_call: TRBV28; j_call: TRBJ1-3; d_call: .; clone_size: .; cdr3_nt: TGTGCCAGCAGTGACAGTGCTGGAAACACCATATATTTT; cdr3_aa: CASSDSAGNTIYF
v_call: TRBV5-4; j_call: TRBJ2-7; d_call: .; clone_size: .; cdr3_nt: TGTGCCAGCAGCCGGGGGATCTACGAGCAGTACTTC; cdr3_aa: CASSRGIYEQYF
v_call: TRBV30; j_call: TRBJ2-7; d_call: TRBD2; clone_size: .; cdr3_nt: TGTGCCTGGTGGCAGGGAGGGCCGGGCGAGCAGTACTTC; cdr3_aa: CAWWQGGPGEQYF
v_call: TRBV28; j_call: TRBJ1-2; d_call: .; clone_size: .; cdr3_nt: TGTGCCAGCAGTCAAACGGGGGACTATGGCTACACCTTC; cdr3_aa: CASSQTGDYGYTF
v_call: TRBV4-3; j_call: TRBJ2-7; d_call: TRBD1; clone_size: .; cdr3_nt: TGCGCCAGCAGCCAAGACAGGGGGTTACCCTACGAGCAGTACTTC; cdr3_aa: CASSQDRGLPYEQYF
v_call: TRBV6-6; j_call: TRBJ1-3; d_call: TRBD1; clone_size: .; cdr3_nt: TGTGCCAGCAGGGGACAGAGCTCTGGAAACACCATATATTTT; cdr3_aa: CASRGQSSGNTIYF
v_call: TRBV30; j_call: TRBJ1-1; d_call: .; clone_size: few; cdr3_nt: TGTGCCTGGAATCCTCGGAGGCAGACTGAAGCTTTCTTT; cdr3_aa: CAWNPRRQTEAFF
v_call: TRBV27; j_call: TRBJ2-2; d_call: TRBD1; clone_size: .; cdr3_nt: TGTGCCAGCAGTTTAATGATGGGACAGGGGGCCGGGGAGCTGTTTTTT; cdr3_aa: CASSLMMGQGAGELFF
v_call: TRBV5-8; j_call: TRBJ1-1; d_call: TRBD1; clone_size: few; cdr3_nt: TGTGCCAGCAGCCTATTGTCAGGGGGAAATGAAGCTTTCTTT; cdr3_aa: CASSLLSGGNEAFF
v_call: TRBV7-6; j_call: TRBJ2-1; d_call: TRBD2; clone_size: .; cdr3_nt: TGTGCCAGCAGCTTATCAGGCGGGGGGGCCTACAATGAGCAGTTCTTC; cdr3_aa: CASSLSGGGAYNEQFF
v_call: TRBV5-4; j_call: TRBJ2-1; d_call: TRBD1; clone_size: .; cdr3_nt: TGTGCCAGCAGCTTCGGGACAGGGGGCGGGGATGAGCAGTTCTTC; cdr3_aa: CASSFGTGGGDEQFF
v_call: TRBV5-1; j_call: TRBJ2-1; d_call: TRBD2; clone_size: .; cdr3_nt: TGCGCCAGCAGCTTGGCCGTCAGCGGGAGCCAGAGAGAGGAGTTCTTC; cdr3_aa: CASSLAVSGSQREEFF
v_call: TRBV6-1; j_call: TRBJ2-5; d_call: .; clone_size: .; cdr3_nt: TGTGCCAGCAAGCGTGCGGACTTCCTTCAAGAGACCCAGTACTTC; cdr3_aa: CASKRADFLQETQYF
v_call: TRBV21-1; j_call: TRBJ2-3; d_call: .; clone_size: .; cdr3_nt: TGTGCCAGCAGCAAGAGTCACTACCATTCCCTTACGCAGTATTTT; cdr3_aa: CASSKSHYHSLTQYF
v_call: TRBV6-4; j_call: TRBJ2-7; d_call: .; clone_size: .; cdr3_nt: TGTGCCAGCAGTAAACGAAAAAGGGGCAGGAGCTCCTACGAGCAGTACTTC; cdr3_aa: CASSKRKRGRSSYEQYF
v_call: TRBV5-1; j_call: TRBJ2-2; d_call: TRBD1; clone_size: .; cdr3_nt: TGCGCCAGCAGCTTGGCTTTCTTCCGGGGGACAGGACAGGACTCGGCCGGGGAGCTGTTTTTT; cdr3_aa: CASSLAFFRGTGQDSAGELFF
v_call: TRBV5-6; j_call: TRBJ2-7; d_call: TRBD1; clone_size: few; cdr3_nt: TGTGCCAGCAGCTTGGCGGACAGGAACTCCTACGAGCAGTACTTC; cdr3_aa: CASSLADRNSYEQYF
v_call: TRBV13; j_call: TRBJ1-2; d_call: .; clone_size: .; cdr3_nt: TGTGCCAGCAGCTTATCTTCCCGCGACTATGGCTACACCTTC; cdr3_aa: CASSLSSRDYGYTF
v_call: TRBV10-1; j_call: TRBJ2-7; d_call: .; clone_size: .; cdr3_nt: TGCGCCAGCTACCACTTGTTTACCTACGAGCAGTACTTC; cdr3_aa: CASYHLFTYEQYF
v_call: TRBV7-9; j_call: TRBJ2-7; d_call: .; clone_size: .; cdr3_nt: TGTGCCAGCAGCTCGACCAAAGGGACTGACCCCTACGAGCAGTACTTC; cdr3_aa: CASSSTKGTDPYEQYF
v_call: TRBV7-7; j_call: TRBJ2-1; d_call: TRBD2; clone_size: .; cdr3_nt: TGTGCTAGCAGCTTATCCCCCATGCGGGGGGACAATGAGCAGTTCTTC; cdr3_aa: CASSLSPMRGDNEQFF
v_call: TRBV7-9; j_call: TRBJ1-2; d_call: .; clone_size: .; cdr3_nt: TGTGCCAGCAGCTTAATTGTGAGCGGCTACACCTTC; cdr3_aa: CASSLIVSGYTF
v_call: TRBV15; j_call: TRBJ2-3; d_call: .; clone_size: .; cdr3_nt: TGTGCCACCAGCTACAGGGCGAATGGAGATACGCAGTATTTT; cdr3_aa: CATSYRANGDTQYF
v_call: TRBV7-2; j_call: TRBJ2-2; d_call: .; clone_size: .; cdr3_nt: TGTGCCAGCAGCTTAGCCCGCGCCACCGGGGAGCTGTTTTTT; cdr3_aa: CASSLARATGELFF
v_call: TRBV27; j_call: TRBJ2-1; d_call: .; clone_size: .; cdr3_nt: TGTGCCAGCAGTTTCGCGGGGATGAATGAGCAGTTCTTC; cdr3_aa: CASSFAGMNEQFF
v_call: TRBV7-9; j_call: TRBJ1-4; d_call: TRBD1; clone_size: few; cdr3_nt: TGTGCCAGCAGCTTAGGACAGGGCCGGAATGAAAAACTGTTTTTT; cdr3_aa: CASSLGQGRNEKLFF
v_call: TRBV4-2; j_call: TRBJ1-5; d_call: .; clone_size: .; cdr3_nt: TGTGCCAGCAGCCAAGGGTCCAGCGAGAATCAGCCCCAGCATTTT; cdr3_aa: CASSQGSSENQPQHF
v_call: TRBV15; j_call: TRBJ1-3; d_call: .; clone_size: few; cdr3_nt: TGTGCCACCAGCAGTTTTGTTTCTTCCGACACCATATATTTT; cdr3_aa: CATSSFVSSDTIYF